This TCR beta chain came from a study of T cell responses to AZD1222 COVID-19 vaccine. Trimming cost V 7 bases and J 0 bases; bases outside gene matches: 9. Germline V CDR1 and CDR2: MRHNA, SNTAGT. CDR3 size: 18 residues. Using immunoSEQ multiplex PCR, the repertoire was profiled, and TCRdb retains in-frame clones only, with some absent. Of about 85,000 clones listed, around 86% are singletons. The source is an adult in good health. This material consisted of peripheral blood, taken on day 0 of AZD1222 vaccination. The J gene is TRBJ1-6, the V gene TRBV6-4; TRBD1 matches 10 bases. Here the CDR3 DNA reads TGTGCCAGCACGACCGGGACAGGGGATCACTCCTATAATTCACCCCTCCACTTT. Translated: CASTTGTGDHSYNSPLHF.